The T cell receptor beta chain described here comes from a study of T cells of healthy individuals. The CDR3 is 15 residues long. Germline-derived CDR1 and CDR2 are KGHDR and SFDVKD. V lost 3 bases and J lost 7; bases outside the gene matches: 7. MiXCR, run by TCRdb on the 5' RACE reads, gives a single entry per CDR3 protein. The table records 50,000 to 55,000 distinct CDR3 sequences, over 12% of them present only once. This clonotype has ten or more counts. The chain employs TRBV24-1 and TRBJ1-5, with TRBD1 matching 8 bases. The clonotype comes from a human donor in good health. The CDR3 DNA sequence: TGTGCCACCAGTGATCAGACAGGGGTAGGGCAGCCCCAGCATTTT. The encoded protein is CATSDQTGVGQPQHF.